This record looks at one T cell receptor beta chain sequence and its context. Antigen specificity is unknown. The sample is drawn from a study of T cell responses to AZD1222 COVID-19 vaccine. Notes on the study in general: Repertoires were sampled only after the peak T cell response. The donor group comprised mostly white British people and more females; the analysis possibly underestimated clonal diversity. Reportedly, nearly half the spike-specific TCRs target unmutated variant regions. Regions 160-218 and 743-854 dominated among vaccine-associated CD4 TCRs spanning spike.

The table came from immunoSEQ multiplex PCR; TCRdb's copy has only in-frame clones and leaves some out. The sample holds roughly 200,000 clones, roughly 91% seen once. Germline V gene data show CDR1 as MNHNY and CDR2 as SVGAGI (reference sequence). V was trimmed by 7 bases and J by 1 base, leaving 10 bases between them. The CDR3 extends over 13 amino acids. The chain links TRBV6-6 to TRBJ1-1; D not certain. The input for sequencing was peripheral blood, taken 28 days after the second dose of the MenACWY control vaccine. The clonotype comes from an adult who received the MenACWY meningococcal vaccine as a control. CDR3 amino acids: CASTNGENTEAFF. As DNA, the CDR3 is TGTGCCAGCACCAACGGGGAGAACACTGAAGCTTTCTTT.